The rows below give T cell receptor beta chains drawn from one sample of a study of spatial heterogeneity in lung cancer. TCRdb redid the calling of the 5' RACE reads with MiXCR, one entry per CDR3 protein. The table records around 45,000 distinct CDR3 sequences, 20% to 25% of them present only once. The sequencing here drew on PBMCs, taken at follow-up. Receptors were obtained from a female donor with early-stage non-small cell lung cancer. The CDR3 runs from the conserved cysteine through the conserved F or W. Each record gives: D gene, J gene, V gene, clone size, CDR3 DNA, CDR3 protein. A D gene is named only where the DNA matches it firmly. Some rows have no size entry. The others give once, few or many, or a class for an expanded clone.

NA	TRBJ2-5	TRBV5-4	NA	TGTGCCAGCAGCTTGCTTCCAGGGGAGACCCAGTACTTC	CASSLLPGETQYF
NA	TRBJ2-4	TRBV29-1	many	TGCAGCGCCATGGAAAACATTCAGTACTTC	CSAMENIQYF
NA	TRBJ1-1	TRBV20-1	NA	TGCAGTGCTAGAGACCTGGGGGGTATGGCTGAAGCTTTCTTT	CSARDLGGMAEAFF
TRBD1	TRBJ1-2	TRBV25-1	few	TGTGCCAGCAGAGACAGGGGGCAGGGCTACACCTTC	CASRDRGQGYTF
NA	TRBJ1-4	TRBV6-1	many	TGTGCCAGCAGTGGGATGGGTGGAAAACTGTTTTTT	CASSGMGGKLFF
NA	TRBJ1-5	TRBV24-1	few	TGTGCCACCAGTGAAAACGACAGGCAGCCCCAGCATTTT	CATSENDRQPQHF
TRBD1	TRBJ1-3	TRBV6-1	few	TGTGCCAGCAGTGAAGCGTACAGGGGACCTGGAAACACCATATATTTT	CASSEAYRGPGNTIYF
NA	TRBJ1-5	TRBV7-8	few	TGTGCCAGCAGCTTAGGGGTGGGCAGCAATCAGCCCCAGCATTTT	CASSLGVGSNQPQHF
NA	TRBJ1-3	TRBV11-2	few	TGTGCCAGCAGCTTCTTGACCTCCGGCGGAAACACCATATATTTT	CASSFLTSGGNTIYF
TRBD2	TRBJ2-3	TRBV19	NA	TGTGCCGCCGGGACTAGGGGGAGCGCAGATACGCAGTATTTT	CAAGTRGSADTQYF
NA	TRBJ2-7	TRBV2	few	TGTGCCAGCAGTGAAGGGGCGGGCGAGCAGTACTTC	CASSEGAGEQYF
TRBD2	TRBJ2-7	TRBV5-1	NA	TGCGCCAGTACAACCGGGACTAGTGGCTACGAGCAGTACTTC	CASTTGTSGYEQYF
TRBD2	TRBJ2-4	TRBV7-2	NA	TGTGCCAGCGGCTTAGCGGGAGGAGTGGACATTCAGTACTTC	CASGLAGGVDIQYF
TRBD1	TRBJ1-6	TRBV20-1	many	TGCAGTGCTAGACAGGGGGAGGACTCACCCCTCCACTTT	CSARQGEDSPLHF
NA	TRBJ2-5	TRBV19	few	TGTGCCACCCGGATCGGGGGCACTGCTACCGTGACCCAGTACTTC	CATRIGGTATVTQYF
TRBD2	TRBJ2-1	TRBV10-3	NA	TGTGCCACCCGACTAGCGGGGATTGATGAGCAGTTCTTC	CATRLAGIDEQFF
TRBD1	TRBJ1-2	TRBV6-5	NA	TGTGCCAGCAGTTCGTCCCGACGACAGGGTAGATACACCTTC	CASSSSRRQGRYTF
NA	TRBJ2-2	TRBV28	once	TGTGCCATTGGGGACACCTCTAACACCGGGGAGCTGTTTTTT	CAIGDTSNTGELFF
NA	TRBJ1-1	TRBV2	many	TGTGCCAGCAGTCCTTGGACAGCGAACACTGAAGCTTTCTTT	CASSPWTANTEAFF
NA	TRBJ2-3	TRBV12-3/TRBV12-4	NA	TGTGCCAGCAGTTTCTATTTGGGGGCTGGGTCAGATACGCAGTATTTT	CASSFYLGAGSDTQYF
NA	TRBJ1-1	TRBV7-9	few	TGTGCCAGCAGCTTAGCGAGTCGGACTGAAGCTTTCTTT	CASSLASRTEAFF
NA	TRBJ2-5	TRBV6-2/TRBV6-3	many	TGTGCCAGCAGTTGGGTTGCGCCGGGGGCGCCGGAGGAGACCCAGTACTTC	CASSWVAPGAPEETQYF
NA	TRBJ2-2	TRBV4-2	NA	TGTGCCAGCAGCCAAGTATTAGAGAACACCGGGGAGCTGTTTTTT	CASSQVLENTGELFF
NA	TRBJ1-1	TRBV6-1	NA	TGTGCCAGCAGTACTCAACCGATGAACACTGAAGCTTTCTTT	CASSTQPMNTEAFF
NA	TRBJ1-3	TRBV12-3/TRBV12-4	few	TGTGCCAGCAGTCCGCTGCCCGCTGGAAACACCATATATTTT	CASSPLPAGNTIYF
TRBD1	TRBJ1-2	TRBV4-2	many	TGTGCCAGCAGCCAAGGAGAGGGAGGACAGGGAATAATCTATGGCTACACCTTC	CASSQGEGGQGIIYGYTF
NA	TRBJ1-5	TRBV2	many	TGTGCCAGCAGTGGTCCGTCCATGGGGAATCAGCCCCAGCATTTT	CASSGPSMGNQPQHF
NA	TRBJ2-4	TRBV5-5	few	TGTGCCAGCAGCTTGGGTCTAGCCAAAAACATTCAGTACTTC	CASSLGLAKNIQYF
NA	TRBJ1-1	TRBV27	NA	TGTGCCAGCAGTTTAGGGGTGGACACTGAAGCTTTCTTT	CASSLGVDTEAFF
TRBD2	TRBJ2-3	TRBV5-4	few	TGTGCCAGCAGCTTGGCCGGAGCGGGAGGAGATACGCAGTATTTT	CASSLAGAGGDTQYF
NA	TRBJ1-1	TRBV20-1	many	TGCAGTGCTAGAGGGTGGGGGCCCCTCACTGAAGCTTTCTTT	CSARGWGPLTEAFF
NA	TRBJ1-1	TRBV5-5	few	TGTGCCAGCAGCTTAGGGGGTGGTAGCACTGAAGCTTTCTTT	CASSLGGGSTEAFF
NA	TRBJ1-1	TRBV5-6	many	TGTGCCAGCAGCCGGCTGAACACTGAAGCTTTCTTT	CASSRLNTEAFF
TRBD1	TRBJ2-1	TRBV10-1	NA	TGCGCCAGCAGTATGGTCCGGACAGGAATTTACAATGAGCAGTTCTTC	CASSMVRTGIYNEQFF
NA	TRBJ1-1	TRBV6-5	NA	TGTGCCAGCGGGAGGAACACTGAAGCTTTCTTT	CASGRNTEAFF
TRBD1	TRBJ2-6	TRBV3-1	few	TGTGCCAGCAGCCGAGGGACAGCTGGGGCCAACGTCCTGACTTTC	CASSRGTAGANVLTF
NA	TRBJ1-4	TRBV6-6	once	TGTGCCAGCGGTATCGGTGCAACTAATGAAAAACTGTTTTTT	CASGIGATNEKLFF
TRBD2	TRBJ2-3	TRBV12-3/TRBV12-4	once	TGTGCCAGCAGTTTACCGGCTTTGGGGGGAGGGCCGAATACGCAGTATTTT	CASSLPALGGGPNTQYF
NA	TRBJ2-3	TRBV20-1	few	TGCAGTGCTAGGGGATCGGGGCATTTTATCAGCACAGATACGCAGTATTTT	CSARGSGHFISTDTQYF
TRBD2	TRBJ2-1	TRBV10-3	NA	TGTGCCATCAGAGGACTAGCGGGACACCAGTTCTTC	CAIRGLAGHQFF